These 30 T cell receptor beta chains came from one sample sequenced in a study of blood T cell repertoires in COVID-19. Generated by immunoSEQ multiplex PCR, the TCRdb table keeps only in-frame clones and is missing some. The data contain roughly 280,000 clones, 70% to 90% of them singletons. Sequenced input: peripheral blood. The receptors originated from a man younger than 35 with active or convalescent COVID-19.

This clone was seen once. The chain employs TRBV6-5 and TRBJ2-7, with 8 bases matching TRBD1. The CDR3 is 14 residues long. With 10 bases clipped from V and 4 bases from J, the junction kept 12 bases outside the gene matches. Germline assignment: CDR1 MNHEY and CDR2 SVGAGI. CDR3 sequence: CATRLGQDLYEQYF. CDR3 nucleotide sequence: TGTGCCACCAGATTGGGACAGGACCTATACGAGCAGTACTTC.

In DNA, the CDR3 is TGTGCCAGCAGCCTTTTCAGGGGCAATGAGCAGTTCTTC. This codes for CASSLFRGNEQFF. The chain combines TRBV6-5 with TRBJ2-1, with D perhaps matching TRBD1 (6 bases). Germline CDR1 is MNHEY and CDR2 is SVGAGI. Trimming took 6 bases from V and 6 from J, leaving 12 bases between them. The CDR3 length is 13 residues.

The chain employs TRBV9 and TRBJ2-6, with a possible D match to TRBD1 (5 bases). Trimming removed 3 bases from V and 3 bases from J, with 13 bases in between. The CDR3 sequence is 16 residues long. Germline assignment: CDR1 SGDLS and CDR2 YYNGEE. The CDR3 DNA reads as TGTGCCAGCAGCGGCGCCAGGGTTGGTGGGGCCAACGTCCTGACTTTC. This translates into CASSGARVGGANVLTF.

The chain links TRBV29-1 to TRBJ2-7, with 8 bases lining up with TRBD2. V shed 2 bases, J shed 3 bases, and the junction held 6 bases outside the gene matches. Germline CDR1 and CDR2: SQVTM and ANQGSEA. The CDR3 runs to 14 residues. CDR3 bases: TGCAGCGTTGAATTAGGGGGACTAGGCTACGAGCAGTACTTC. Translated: CSVELGGLGYEQYF.

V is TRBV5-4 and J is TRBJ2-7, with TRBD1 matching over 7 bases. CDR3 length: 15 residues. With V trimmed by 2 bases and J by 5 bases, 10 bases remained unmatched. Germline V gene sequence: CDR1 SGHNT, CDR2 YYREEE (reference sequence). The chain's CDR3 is CASSLKGADRNEQYF. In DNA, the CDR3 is TGTGCCAGCAGCTTAAAGGGGGCAGATAGGAACGAGCAGTACTTC.

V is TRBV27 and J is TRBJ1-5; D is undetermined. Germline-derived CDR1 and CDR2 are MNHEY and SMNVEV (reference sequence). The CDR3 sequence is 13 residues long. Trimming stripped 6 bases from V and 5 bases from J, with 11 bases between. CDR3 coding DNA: TGTGCCAGCAGAGGCGTGGGCGATCAGCCCCAGCATTTT. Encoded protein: CASRGVGDQPQHF.

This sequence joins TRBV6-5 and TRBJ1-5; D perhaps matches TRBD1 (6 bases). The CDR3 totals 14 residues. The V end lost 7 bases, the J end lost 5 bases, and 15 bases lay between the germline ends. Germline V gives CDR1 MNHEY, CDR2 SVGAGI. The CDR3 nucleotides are TGTGCCAGCACTTTCGGGACAAATGATCAGCCCCAGCATTTT. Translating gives CASTFGTNDQPQHF.

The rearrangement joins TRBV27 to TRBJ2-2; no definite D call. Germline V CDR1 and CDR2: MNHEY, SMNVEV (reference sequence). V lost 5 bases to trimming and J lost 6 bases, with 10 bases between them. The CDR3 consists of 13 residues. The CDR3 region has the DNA TGTGCCAGCAGTCCCCGGTACCCCGGGGAGCTGTTTTTT. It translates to CASSPRYPGELFF.

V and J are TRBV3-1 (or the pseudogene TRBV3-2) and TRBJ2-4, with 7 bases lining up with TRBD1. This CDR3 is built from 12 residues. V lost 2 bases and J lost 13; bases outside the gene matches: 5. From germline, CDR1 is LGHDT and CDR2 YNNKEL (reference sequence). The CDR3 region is CASSQQQGLQYF. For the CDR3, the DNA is TGTGCCAGCAGCCAACAACAGGGGCTCCAGTACTTC.

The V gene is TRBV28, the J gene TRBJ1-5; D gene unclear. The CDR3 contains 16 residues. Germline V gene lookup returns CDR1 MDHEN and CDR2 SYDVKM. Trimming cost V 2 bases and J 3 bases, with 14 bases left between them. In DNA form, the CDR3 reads TGTGCCAGCAGTTTAGATCCGGGATGGGTCAATCAGCCCCAGCATTTT. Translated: CASSLDPGWVNQPQHF.

The CDR3 sequence: CASRLSKGYTIYF. CDR3 bases: TGTGCCAGCAGGCTCTCGAAGGGGTACACCATATATTTT. V usage is TRBV21-1 and J usage is TRBJ1-3; TRBD1 is the table's D call and was not checked against the DNA. TRBV21-1 is a listed pseudogene. CDR3 length: 13 residues.

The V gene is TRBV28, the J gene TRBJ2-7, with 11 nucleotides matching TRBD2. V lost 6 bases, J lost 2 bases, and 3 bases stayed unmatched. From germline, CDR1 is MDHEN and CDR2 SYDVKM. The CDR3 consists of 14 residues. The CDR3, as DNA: TGTGCCAGCAGGGGGACTAGCGGCGCCTACGAGCAGTACTTC. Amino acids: CASRGTSGAYEQYF.

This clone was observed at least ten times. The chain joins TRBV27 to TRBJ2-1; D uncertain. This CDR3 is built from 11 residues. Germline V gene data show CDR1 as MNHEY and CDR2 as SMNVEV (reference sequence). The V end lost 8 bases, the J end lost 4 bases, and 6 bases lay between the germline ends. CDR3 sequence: CASAEYNEQFF. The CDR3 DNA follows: TGTGCCAGCGCGGAGTACAATGAGCAGTTCTTC.

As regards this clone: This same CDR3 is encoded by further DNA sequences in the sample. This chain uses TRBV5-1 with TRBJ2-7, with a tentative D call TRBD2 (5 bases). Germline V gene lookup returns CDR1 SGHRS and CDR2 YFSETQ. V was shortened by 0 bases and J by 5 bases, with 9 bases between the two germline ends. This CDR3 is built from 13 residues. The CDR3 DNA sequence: TGCGCCAGCAGCTTGGTTGGGCGGGACGAGCAGTACTTC. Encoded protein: CASSLVGRDEQYF.

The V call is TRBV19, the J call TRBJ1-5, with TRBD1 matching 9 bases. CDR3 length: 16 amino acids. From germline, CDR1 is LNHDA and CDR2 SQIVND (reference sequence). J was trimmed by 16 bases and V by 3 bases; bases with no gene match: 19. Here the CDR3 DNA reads TGTGCCAGTAGTATTCGGGACAGGGTATCAGCCCCAGCCCCTCATTTT. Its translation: CASSIRDRVSAPAPHF. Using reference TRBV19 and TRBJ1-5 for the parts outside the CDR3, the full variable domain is DGGITQSPKYLFRKEGQNVTLSCEQNLNHDAMYWYRQDPGQGLRLIYYSQIVNDFQKGDIAEGYSVSREKKESFPLTVTSAQKNPTAFYLCASSIRDRVSAPAPHFGDGTRLSIL.

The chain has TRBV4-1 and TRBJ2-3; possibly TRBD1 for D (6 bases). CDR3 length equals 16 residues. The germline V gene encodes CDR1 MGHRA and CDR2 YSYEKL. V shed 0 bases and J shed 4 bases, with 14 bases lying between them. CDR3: CASSQEGLGAADTQYF. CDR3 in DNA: TGCGCCAGCAGCCAAGAGGGGCTGGGGGCGGCAGATACGCAGTATTTT.

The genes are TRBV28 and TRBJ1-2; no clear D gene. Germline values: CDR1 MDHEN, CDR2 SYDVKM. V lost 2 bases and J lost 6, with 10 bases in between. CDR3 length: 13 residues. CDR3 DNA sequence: TGTGCCAGCAGTTTAGGTCAGAGCGATGGCTACACCTTC. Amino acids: CASSLGQSDGYTF.

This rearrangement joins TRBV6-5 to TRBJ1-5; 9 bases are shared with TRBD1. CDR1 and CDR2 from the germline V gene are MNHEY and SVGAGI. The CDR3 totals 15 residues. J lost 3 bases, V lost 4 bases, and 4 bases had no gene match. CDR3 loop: CASSSGTGNNQPQHF. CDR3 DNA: TGTGCCAGCAGTTCCGGGACAGGGAACAATCAGCCCCAGCATTTT.

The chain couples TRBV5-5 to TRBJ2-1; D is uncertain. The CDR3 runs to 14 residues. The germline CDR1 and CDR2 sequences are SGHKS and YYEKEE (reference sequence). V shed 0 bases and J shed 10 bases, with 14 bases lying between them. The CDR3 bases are TGTGCCAGCAGCTTGGATCCTAGAGGCGCAGAGCAGTTCTTC. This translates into CASSLDPRGAEQFF.

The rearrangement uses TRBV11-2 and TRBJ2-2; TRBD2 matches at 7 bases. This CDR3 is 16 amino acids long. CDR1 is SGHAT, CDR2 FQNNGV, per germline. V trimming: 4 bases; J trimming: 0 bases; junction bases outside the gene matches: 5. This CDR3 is CASSSLAGANTGELFF. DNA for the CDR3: TGTGCCAGCAGCTCTCTGGCGGGGGCGAACACCGGGGAGCTGTTTTTT.

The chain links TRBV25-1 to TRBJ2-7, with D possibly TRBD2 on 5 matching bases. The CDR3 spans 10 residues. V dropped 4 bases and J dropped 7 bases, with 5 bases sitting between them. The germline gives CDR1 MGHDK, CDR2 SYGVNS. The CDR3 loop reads CASSAGEQYF. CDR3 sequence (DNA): TGTGCCAGCAGTGCGGGAGAGCAGTACTTC.

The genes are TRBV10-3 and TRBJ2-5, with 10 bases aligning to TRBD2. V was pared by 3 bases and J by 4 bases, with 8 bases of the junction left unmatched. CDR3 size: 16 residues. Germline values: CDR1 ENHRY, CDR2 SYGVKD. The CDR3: CAISEGIAGGIETQYF. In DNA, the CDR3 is TGTGCCATCAGTGAAGGAATAGCGGGAGGTATAGAGACCCAGTACTTC.

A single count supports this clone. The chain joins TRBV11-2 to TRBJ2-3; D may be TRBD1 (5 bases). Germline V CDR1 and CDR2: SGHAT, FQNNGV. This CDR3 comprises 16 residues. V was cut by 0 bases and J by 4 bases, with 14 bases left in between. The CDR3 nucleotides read TGTGCCAGCAGCTTAGATCTCCAGGGCGGCTCAGATACGCAGTATTTT. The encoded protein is CASSLDLQGGSDTQYF.

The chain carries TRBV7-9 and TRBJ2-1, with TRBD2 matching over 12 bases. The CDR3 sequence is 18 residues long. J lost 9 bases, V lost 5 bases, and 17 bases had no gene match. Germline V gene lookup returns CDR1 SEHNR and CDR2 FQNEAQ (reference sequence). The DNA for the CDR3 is TGTGCCAGCAGCCCCATGGACCCACTAGCGGGGGGCCGGGGTGAGCAGTTCTTC. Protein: CASSPMDPLAGGRGEQFF.

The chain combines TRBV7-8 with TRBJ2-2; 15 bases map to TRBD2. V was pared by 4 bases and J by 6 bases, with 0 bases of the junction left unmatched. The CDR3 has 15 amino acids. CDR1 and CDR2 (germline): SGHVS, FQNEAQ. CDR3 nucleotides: TGTGCCAGCAGCTGGACTAGCGGGAGGGCCGGGGAGCTGTTTTTT. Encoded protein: CASSWTSGRAGELFF.

This CDR3 reads CASSVVGMSGADTQYF. CDR3 nucleotide sequence: TGTGCCAGCAGCGTAGTAGGAATGAGCGGCGCAGATACGCAGTATTTT. This chain joins TRBV9 and TRBJ2-3; D may be TRBD2 (5 bases). CDR1 and CDR2 from the germline V gene are SGDLS and YYNGEE. V dropped 0 bases and J dropped 4 bases, with 15 bases sitting between them. This CDR3 region has 16 residues.

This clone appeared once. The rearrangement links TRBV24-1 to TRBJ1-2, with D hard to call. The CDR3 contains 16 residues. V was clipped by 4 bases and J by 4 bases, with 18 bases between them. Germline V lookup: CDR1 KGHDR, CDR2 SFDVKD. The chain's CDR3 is CATSESTTSLLYGYTF. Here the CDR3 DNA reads TGTGCCACCAGTGAATCCACAACGTCCCTCCTCTATGGCTACACCTTC.

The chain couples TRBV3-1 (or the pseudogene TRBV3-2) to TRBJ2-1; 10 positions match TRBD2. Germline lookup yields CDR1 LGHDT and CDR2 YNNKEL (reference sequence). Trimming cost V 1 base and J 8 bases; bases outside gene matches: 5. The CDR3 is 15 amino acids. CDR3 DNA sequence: TGTGCCAGCAGCCAAGTCCTAGCGGGGGTGGATGAGCAGTTCTTC. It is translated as CASSQVLAGVDEQFF.

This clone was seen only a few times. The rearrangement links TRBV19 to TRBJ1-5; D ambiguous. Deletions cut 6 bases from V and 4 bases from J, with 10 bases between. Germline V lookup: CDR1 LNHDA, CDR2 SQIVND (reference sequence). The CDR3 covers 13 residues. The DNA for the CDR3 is TGTGCCAGTAGCCGGGTCGTAAATCAGCCCCAGCATTTT. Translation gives CASSRVVNQPQHF.

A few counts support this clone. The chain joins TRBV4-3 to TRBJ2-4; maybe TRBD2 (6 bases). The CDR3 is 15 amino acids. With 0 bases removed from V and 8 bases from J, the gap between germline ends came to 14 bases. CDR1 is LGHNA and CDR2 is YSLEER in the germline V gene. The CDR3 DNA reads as TGCGCCAGCAGCCAAGATAGGCGGGGAGTGGACATTCAGTACTTC. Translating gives CASSQDRRGVDIQYF.